These T cell receptor beta chains were read from a single sample in a study of control samples from healthy donors and cancer patients. Sequencing used immunoSEQ multiplex PCR; TCRdb keeps in-frame clones, though not all of them. The sample features about 200,000 clones, with around 2% in its top ten. The sequencing sample was made of blood. These receptor sequences come from a woman in her 30s in good health. The CDR3 runs from the conserved cysteine through the conserved F or W.

v_call | cdr3_aa
TRBV11-2 | CASSLQGRTEAFF
TRBV28 | CASSLAPEKLFF
TRBV5-4 | CASSLAHSGEETQYF
TRBV19 | CASSPRGLNSPLHF
TRBV4-3 | CASSQDPAVYEQYF
TRBV3-1/TRBV3-2 | CASSQEYRSGNTIYF
TRBV28 | CASSLGRGNGYTF
TRBV11-1 | CASSATGATNEKLFF
TRBV3-1/TRBV3-2 | CASSQDGGPNSPLHF
TRBV12-3/TRBV12-4 | CAARLYTTEAFF
TRBV7-2 | CASSPTVEAFF
TRBV7-6 | CASSDSVDLNEQYF
TRBV7-2 | CASSSSSGGAWDTQYF
TRBV7-2 | CASSLVGPSSGNTIYF
TRBV5-1 | CASSLEGARSPLHF